The sequence of this T cell receptor beta chain was determined in a study of blood T cell repertoires in COVID-19. Study-level information: PBMCs, B-cell-depleted T cells, or T cells provided the cDNA or gDNA that made up the material.

The V gene end was trimmed by 5 bases and the J gene end by 8 bases; junction bases not matched to a gene: 12. CDR3 length: 17 residues. The germline V gene encodes CDR1 SNHLY and CDR2 FYNNEI. Method: immunoSEQ multiplex PCR; TCRdb's copy keeps in-frame clones and lacks some. The sample includes some 260,000 clones, under 90% seen only once; the top ten take roughly 4%. This clonotype originated in a man in his thirties or forties with acute COVID-19. The V gene is TRBV2, the J gene TRBJ1-6; 10 bases are shared with TRBD1. The sequenced material came from PBMCs or T cells enriched from blood (not recorded which). DNA for the CDR3: TGTGCCAGCAGTCTAACAAGACAGGGGGCTATTGATTCACCCCTCCACTTT. It yields the protein CASSLTRQGAIDSPLHF.